This T cell receptor beta chain was identified in a study of T cells in Graves' hyperthyroidism and ophthalmopathy. RNA transcripts served as the template for amplifying TCR beta CDR3 regions. HTBI primers were employed in a first-round RT-PCR of the TCR CDR3. TCRdb reanalysed the multiplex PCR reads using MiXCR and keeps one entry per CDR3 protein. The sample carries around 600,000 distinct CDR3 sequences, roughly 15% recorded once. This clonotype has at least ten counts. Fresh peripheral blood, about 9.3 ml, yielded the PBMCs. The TCR was taken from a woman aged 45-65 years with Graves' ophthalmopathy. Sequencing was done on a sample of blood.

The CDR3 DNA sequence: TGTGCCAGCGGGCAGACACACCGCTCCTACGAGCAGTACTTC. The encoded protein is CASGQTHRSYEQYF. The gene calls are TRBV13 and TRBJ2-7; D remains unclear. Germline assignment: CDR1 PRHDT and CDR2 FYEKMQ (reference sequence). The CDR3 is made up of 14 amino acids. V lost 8 bases to trimming and J lost 0 bases, with 14 bases between them.